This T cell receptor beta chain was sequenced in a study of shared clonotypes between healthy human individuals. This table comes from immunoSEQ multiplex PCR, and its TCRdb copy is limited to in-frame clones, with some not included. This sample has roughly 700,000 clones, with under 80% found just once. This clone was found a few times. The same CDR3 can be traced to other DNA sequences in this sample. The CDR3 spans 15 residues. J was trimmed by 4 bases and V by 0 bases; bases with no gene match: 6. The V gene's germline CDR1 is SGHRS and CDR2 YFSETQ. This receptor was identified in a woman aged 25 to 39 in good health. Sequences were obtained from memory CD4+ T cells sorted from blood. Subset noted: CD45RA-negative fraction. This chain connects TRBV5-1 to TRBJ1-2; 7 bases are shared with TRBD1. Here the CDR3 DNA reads TGCGCCAGCAGCTTGGGAGACAGGGATACCTATGGCTACACCTTC. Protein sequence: CASSLGDRDTYGYTF.